This T cell receptor (beta chain) is from a study of STAT3 mutations in large granular lymphocyte leukemia. Overall study context: Among longitudinally sequenced T-LGLL patients, roughly half had canonical activating STAT3 mutations detected. Overall study findings and caveats: A small but highly pathogenic clone may have been missed. All newly emerging clones after therapy were STAT3 wild type. At least one immunodominant TCR beta clonotype appeared in every T-cell large granular lymphocyte leukemia patient. In several patients, dominant TCR clone burden exceeded STAT3 mutant burden, suggesting STAT3 mutation arose secondarily.

Remarks on this clone: Its matching antigen is unknown.

Method: immunoSEQ multiplex PCR; TCRdb's copy keeps in-frame clones and lacks some. The sample lists fewer than 2,000 clones; approximately 59% were seen once. Germline CDR1 and CDR2: MDHEN and SYDVKM. The ends were cut back, 6 bases at V and 9 bases at J, with 9 bases in the middle. This CDR3 contains 11 residues. The receptor comes from a man aged 50 or older with T-cell large granular lymphocyte leukemia. Some clones in this sample may be carry-over from other donors' samples. This rearrangement joins TRBV28 to TRBJ1-5; D is perhaps TRBD1 (6 bases). The specimen sequenced was peripheral blood mononuclear cells. CDR3 protein: CASSSDRPQHF. The CDR3 region has the DNA TGTGCCAGCAGCTCGGACAGGCCCCAGCATTTT.